Below are 17 T cell receptor beta chains sequenced from a single sample in a study of Ad26.COV2.S vaccination and SARS-CoV-2 variants. Clones were read by immunoSEQ multiplex PCR, and TCRdb kept only the in-frame ones, dropping some. The top ten hold 3% to 4.5% of the sample, which has 300,000 to 500,000 clones, 80% to 90% seen once. Treatment given: 15 to 20 received Ad26.COV2.S at low or high dose, single or two shots; 5 received placebo; per-sample allocation not given. Each sample was drawn 63 days after the first injection (of vaccine or placebo). The sample was peripheral blood, taken in a trial of Ad26.COV2.S vaccine versus placebo. Receptor source: a person aged 18 to 59 who received the Ad26.COV2.S COVID-19 vaccine or a placebo.

The rearrangement joins TRBV10-3 to TRBJ2-5; TRBD2 might be the D (5 bases). CDR3 length equals 13 residues. Germline values: CDR1 ENHRY, CDR2 SYGVKD. With 7 bases removed from V and 1 base from J, the gap between germline ends came to 10 bases. The CDR3 sequence is CAIKESGQETQYF. The CDR3, as DNA: TGTGCCATCAAGGAGAGCGGCCAAGAGACCCAGTACTTC.

The rearrangement links TRBV12-5 to TRBJ1-2, with D possibly TRBD1 on 6 matching bases. Trimming removed 4 bases from V and 4 bases from J, with 13 bases in between. The CDR3 is 14 amino acids. Germline V gene data show CDR1 as LGHNT and CDR2 as FRNRAP. The CDR3 here is CASGYGTFAYGYTF. The CDR3 coding sequence is TGTGCTAGTGGTTACGGGACATTTGCCTATGGCTACACCTTC.

This clone showed up just once. The chain combines TRBV6-6 with TRBJ1-5; D is possibly TRBD1 (6 bases). Germline CDR1 reads MNHNY; CDR2 reads SVGAGI (reference sequence). CDR3 length: 13 residues. The V and J ends lost 5 bases and 4 bases respectively, with 9 bases between them. The CDR3 protein is CASSQGKNQPQHF. The CDR3 nucleotides read TGTGCCAGCAGTCAGGGGAAGAATCAGCCCCAGCATTTT.

The chain couples TRBV6-2 or TRBV6-3 to TRBJ1-4, with a tentative D call TRBD1 (5 bases). Between the trimmed V and J ends, which lost 6 bases and 1 base, there was a span of 12 bases. Germline-derived CDR1 and CDR2 are MNHEY and SVGEGT. CDR3 length equals 15 residues. The CDR3 coding sequence is TGTGCCAGCAGCCGGGCAGGGCGAACTAATGAAAAACTGTTTTTT. Protein sequence: CASSRAGRTNEKLFF.

J is TRBJ1-4 and V is TRBV5-1, with TRBD1 matching over 7 bases. The CDR3 sequence is 15 residues long. V gave up 4 bases and J gave up 11 bases; unmatched junction bases: 14. Germline V CDR1 and CDR2: SGHRS, YFSETQ. In DNA, the CDR3 is TGCGCCAGCAGCCTTACAGGGGCGAGGGATGCGAAACTGTTTTTT. Protein: CASSLTGARDAKLFF.

The genes are TRBV5-5 and TRBJ2-7; D may correspond to TRBD1 or TRBD2 (5 bases each). The CDR3 consists of 12 residues. V lost 4 bases, J lost 5 bases, and 10 bases lay in between. Germline V CDR1 and CDR2: SGHKS, YYEKEE (reference sequence). Written as DNA, the CDR3 is TGTGCCAGCAGCCTTGGGACGGACGAGCAGTACTTC. Protein: CASSLGTDEQYF.

V is TRBV11-2 and J is TRBJ1-2; 12 positions match TRBD1. Germline V gene sequence: CDR1 SGHAT, CDR2 FQNNGV. After removal of 5 bases from V and 4 bases from J, the junction contained 5 bases not matched to a gene. The CDR3 runs to 15 residues. DNA of the CDR3: TGTGCCAGCAGCCCAGGGACAGGGGGCCTCTATGGCTACACCTTC. Protein sequence: CASSPGTGGLYGYTF. Full variable domain (outside the CDR3, taken from reference TRBV11-2 and TRBJ1-2): EAGVAQSPRYKIIEKRQSVAFWCNPISGHATLYWYQQILGQGPKLLIQFQNNGVVDDSQLPKDRFSAERLKGVDSTLKIQPAKLEDSAVYLCASSPGTGGLYGYTFGSGTRLTVV.

The chain recombines TRBV27 with TRBJ1-5; D is perhaps TRBD1 (6 bases). The CDR3 totals 16 residues. CDR1 is MNHEY and CDR2 is SMNVEV in the germline V gene (reference sequence). V shed 5 bases and J shed 1 base, with 15 bases lying between them. In nucleotides, the CDR3 is TGTGCCAGCAGTCCGATACAGGGTATGAGCAATCAGCCCCAGCATTTT. Residues: CASSPIQGMSNQPQHF.

The chain links TRBV7-9 to TRBJ1-2, with D unresolved. This CDR3 spans 17 amino acids. Trimming took 1 base from V and 1 from J, leaving 16 bases between them. CDR1 and CDR2 from the germline V gene are SEHNR and FQNEAQ (reference sequence). CDR3 nucleotide sequence: TGTGCCAGCAGCTTAGAGGGTCTCTTCGAACTTAACTATGGCTACACCTTC. Translating gives CASSLEGLFELNYGYTF.

The chain is built from TRBV5-4 and TRBJ1-4; unclear D gene. The CDR3 sequence is 13 residues long. CDR1 SGHNT and CDR2 YYREEE come from the germline V gene (reference sequence). Deletions cut 4 bases from V and 5 bases from J, with 9 bases between. As DNA, the CDR3 is TGTGCCAGCAGCGCCCTACAGAATGAAAAACTGTTTTTT. It translates to CASSALQNEKLFF.

The CDR3 coding sequence is TGTGCCAGCAGCTCCGGACAGGGGACCGGTCAGCCCCAGCATTTT. It specifies CASSSGQGTGQPQHF. The rearrangement uses TRBV7-2 and TRBJ1-5, with TRBD1 matching 9 bases. Germline values: CDR1 SGHTA, CDR2 FQGNSA. Germline trimming cut 4 bases from V and 6 bases from J; bases unmatched to any gene: 7. The CDR3 length is 15 residues.

The chain joins TRBV19 to TRBJ2-7, with 7 bases identical to TRBD2. V gave up 5 bases and J gave up 2 bases; unmatched junction bases: 0. Germline V gene sequence: CDR1 LNHDA, CDR2 SQIVND (reference sequence). The CDR3 is made up of 12 amino acids. The chain's CDR3 is CASSGGAYEQYF. CDR3 nucleotides: TGTGCCAGTAGTGGGGGGGCCTACGAGCAGTACTTC.

The rearrangement links TRBV3-1 (or the pseudogene TRBV3-2) to TRBJ1-2, with D unresolved. Germline V gives CDR1 LGHDT, CDR2 YNNKEL (reference sequence). This CDR3 contains 14 residues. V lost 0 bases, J lost 0 bases, and 5 bases lay in between. The chain's CDR3 is CASSQDKSNYGYTF. CDR3 coding DNA: TGTGCCAGCAGCCAAGACAAATCTAACTATGGCTACACCTTC.

CDR3 amino acids: CASSFDSTSTDTQYF. The CDR3 DNA sequence: TGTGCCAGCAGCTTCGACAGTACTAGCACAGATACGCAGTATTTT. The chain uses TRBV7-2 and TRBJ2-3; TRBD1 might be the D (5 bases). There are 15 residues in the CDR3. Trimming took off 3 bases at V and 0 bases at J, with 10 bases between the two ends. Per the germline V gene, CDR1 is SGHTA and CDR2 is FQGNSA.

The chain employs TRBV11-1 and TRBJ1-3; D possibly corresponds to TRBD1 (5 bases). Germline CDR1 and CDR2: SGHAT and FQDESV (reference sequence). V was cut by 2 bases and J by 0 bases, with 8 bases left in between. The CDR3 covers 15 residues. CDR3 amino acids: CASSLKGYSGNTIYF. Written as DNA, the CDR3 is TGTGCCAGCAGCTTAAAGGGGTACTCTGGAAACACCATATATTTT.

The gene calls are TRBV27 and TRBJ1-1, with D perhaps TRBD1 (6 bases). There are 14 residues in the CDR3. Trimming cost V 3 bases and J 4 bases, with 12 bases left between them. Germline assignment: CDR1 MNHEY and CDR2 SMNVEV (reference sequence). The CDR3 loop reads CASSFRGLFTEAFF. The CDR3 DNA reads as TGTGCCAGCAGTTTCAGGGGATTATTCACTGAAGCTTTCTTT.

The V call is TRBV4-1, the J call TRBJ2-6, with D tentatively TRBD2 (6 bases). Trimming shortened V by 2 bases and J by 0 bases, and 14 bases separated the two germline ends. Germline lookup yields CDR1 MGHRA and CDR2 YSYEKL. The CDR3 is 18 amino acids. Written as DNA, the CDR3 is TGCGCCAGCAGCCAACCGGGGGTAGGGTCCTCTGGGGCCAACGTCCTGACTTTC. It is translated as CASSQPGVGSSGANVLTF.